Listed below are T cell receptor beta chains from one sample, sequenced in a study of naive and memory T cell subsets. MiXCR, applied by TCRdb to the UMI-ligation and nested PCR reads, yields one record per CDR3 protein. The table includes under 150,000 distinct CDR3 sequences, about 20% detected once. The sequenced sample consisted of naive CD8+ T cells from blood. The receptors were gathered from a human donor in good health. Both conserved end residues are part of each CDR3. Clone size is given for some rows only: seen once, a few or many times, or a class if the clone is expanded.

size | J | V | CDR3
few | TRBJ2-2 | TRBV7-9 | CASGSTLTGELFF
few | TRBJ1-5 | TRBV6-2/TRBV6-3 | CASSSSRGDQPQHF
few | TRBJ2-7 | TRBV7-2 | CASSSEGHRGVYEQYF
- | TRBJ2-5 | TRBV10-2 | CASSEINRGKETQYF
- | TRBJ2-1 | TRBV2 | CASLVVEEGDEQFF
- | TRBJ2-1 | TRBV7-9 | CASSSRPRTSGINNEQFF
many | TRBJ2-3 | TRBV12-3/TRBV12-4 | CASSFAGVGTDTQYF
few | TRBJ2-1 | TRBV27 | CASSLIAGGPFSEQFF
- | TRBJ1-3 | TRBV18 | CASSPGGTHLAGNTIYF
few | TRBJ2-6 | TRBV10-2 | CASSIQGERSGANVLTF
- | TRBJ1-4 | TRBV28 | CASSTDTPEKLFF
- | TRBJ2-7 | TRBV20-1 | CSARGRAGYEQYF
- | TRBJ2-7 | TRBV7-8 | CASSLDLAGGPYEQYF
few | TRBJ2-7 | TRBV7-9 | CASSPGADRSYEQYF
many | TRBJ2-5 | TRBV24-1 | CATSDTNRQETQYF
- | TRBJ2-7 | TRBV30 | CAWKPLADRTYEQYF
- | TRBJ1-1 | TRBV6-5 | CASRRTGVDNTEAFF
- | TRBJ2-1 | TRBV27 | CASSLSIAPGYNEQFF
few | TRBJ2-3 | TRBV19 | CASSPGAVNTDTQYF
few | TRBJ2-1 | TRBV20-1 | CSARSGIYNEQFF